The 27 T cell receptor beta chains below all came from one sample that was sequenced in a study of cytomegalovirus exposure and HLA in healthy donors. The PCR employed 60 Vbeta primers together with 13 Jbeta primers. Sequenced by immunoSEQ multiplex PCR; TCRdb stores in-frame clones only, minus some. The sample lists about 160,000 clones; roughly 85% were seen once. The source material was PBMCs. These receptor sequences come from a man aged 25 to 40 in good health and CMV-seronegative.

This clone is a singleton in its sample. This chain joins TRBV5-1 and TRBJ1-4; 9 nucleotides match TRBD1. Germline values: CDR1 SGHRS, CDR2 YFSETQ. V lost 6 bases to trimming and J lost 4 bases; unmatched junction nucleotides: 4. The CDR3 length is 14 residues. CDR3 nucleotides: TGCGCCAGCACCCCGGGACAGGGTAATGAAAAACTGTTTTTT. Its translation: CASTPGQGNEKLFF.

This sequence joins TRBV5-1 and TRBJ1-5; D ambiguous. Per the germline V gene, CDR1 is SGHRS and CDR2 is YFSETQ. The CDR3 runs 15 residues. The V and J ends lost 1 base and 3 bases respectively, with 11 bases between them. CDR3 nucleotides: TGCGCCAGCAGCTTGACACCAGGATTCAATCAGCCCCAGCATTTT. Its translation is CASSLTPGFNQPQHF.

The chain carries TRBV7-8 and TRBJ2-6, with D possibly being TRBD1 (5 bases). The V gene's germline CDR1 is SGHVS and CDR2 FQNEAQ. V lost 5 bases and J 0 bases, leaving 8 bases between the germline ends. The CDR3 contains 15 residues. The CDR3 nucleotides are TGTGCCAGCAGCCAGGGATACTCTGGGGCCAACGTCCTGACTTTC. Its translation: CASSQGYSGANVLTF.

This chain links TRBV5-4 with TRBJ2-5; TRBD2 matches at 8 bases. Germline CDR1 SGHNT, CDR2 YYREEE (reference sequence). Trimming removed 6 bases from V and 5 bases from J; junction bases left unmatched: 9. The length of the CDR3 is 14 residues. This chain's CDR3 is CASKAGRAGETQYF. CDR3 nucleotides: TGTGCCAGCAAGGCCGGGAGGGCTGGCGAGACCCAGTACTTC. The full variable domain, with the rest looked up from reference TRBV5-4 and TRBJ2-5, is ETGVTQSPTHLIKTRGQQVTLRCSSQSGHNTVSWYQQALGQGPQFIFQYYREEENGRGNFPPRFSGLQFPNYSSELNVNALELDDSALYLCASKAGRAGETQYFGPGTRLLVL.

V and J are TRBV11-3 and TRBJ2-3; no definite D call. The germline CDR1 and CDR2 sequences are SGHNT and YENEEA. Trimming pared 1 base from V and 0 bases from J, leaving 11 bases between. The CDR3 extends over 16 amino acids. The CDR3 protein is CASSLGPETSTDTQYF. The CDR3 bases are TGTGCCAGCAGCTTAGGTCCGGAGACGAGCACAGATACGCAGTATTTT.

This sequence joins TRBV5-4 and TRBJ1-2; the D gene is possibly TRBD1 (5 bases). The CDR3 extends over 15 amino acids. Per the germline V gene, CDR1 is SGHNT and CDR2 is YYREEE (reference sequence). The ends were cut back, 4 bases at V and 7 bases at J, with 20 bases in the middle. The CDR3 region is CASSPVAGAGSGYTF. As DNA, the CDR3 is TGTGCCAGCAGCCCAGTGGCCGGGGCGGGGAGTGGCTACACCTTC.

The chain couples TRBV5-1 to TRBJ2-5, with 9 bases identical to TRBD2. V was clipped by 1 base and J by 5 bases; unmatched bases: 6. CDR3 length: 15 residues. Per germline, CDR1 SGHRS and CDR2 YFSETQ. The CDR3 region is CASSLSGGGVETQYF. The CDR3 nucleotides read TGCGCCAGCAGCTTGAGTGGCGGGGGGGTTGAGACCCAGTACTTC.

The rearrangement joins TRBV18 to TRBJ2-1; 8 nucleotides align to TRBD1. Germline V gene lookup returns CDR1 KGHSH and CDR2 LQKENI. V shed 6 bases, J shed 4 bases, and the junction held 11 bases outside the gene matches. The CDR3 totals 16 residues. For the CDR3, the DNA is TGTGCCAGCTCCCAATCACGGACAGGGATTTACAATGAGCAGTTCTTC. It is translated as CASSQSRTGIYNEQFF. The full variable domain, its missing parts supplied by reference TRBV18 and TRBJ2-1, is NAGVMQNPRHLVRRRGQEARLRCSPMKGHSHVYWYRQLPEEGLKFMVYLQKENIIDESGMPKERFSAEFPKEGPSILRIQQVVRGDSAAYFCASSQSRTGIYNEQFFGPGTRLTVL.

This clone occurred once. This chain uses TRBV28 with TRBJ2-7, with D possibly matching TRBD1 (5 bases). Germline V lookup: CDR1 MDHEN, CDR2 SYDVKM. V shed 5 bases and J shed 4 bases, with 18 bases lying between them. This CDR3 comprises 15 residues. CDR3 in amino acids: CASSQPAAGLYEQYF. As DNA, the CDR3 is TGTGCCAGCAGTCAACCGGCGGCAGGGCTGTACGAGCAGTACTTC.

The chain links TRBV5-6 to TRBJ1-1, with a tentative D call TRBD1 (6 bases). V dropped 2 bases and J dropped 6 bases, with 17 bases sitting between them. The germline V gene has CDR1 SGHDT and CDR2 YYEEEE. CDR3 length equals 15 residues. As DNA, the CDR3 is TGTGCCAGCAGCTTTGGGGGGGGCCGTGGCGCTGAAGCTTTCTTT. Translation: CASSFGGGRGAEAFF.

CDR3 in DNA: TGTGCCAGCAGTTTATCTCCGAGTGTTCGCACTGAAGCTTTCTTT. It yields the protein CASSLSPSVRTEAFF. The V and J genes are TRBV28 and TRBJ1-1; no definite D call. Germline-derived CDR1 and CDR2 are MDHEN and SYDVKM. V lost 1 base and J 4 bases, leaving 13 bases between the germline ends. This CDR3 region has 15 residues.

This chain joins TRBV28 and TRBJ2-1; 8 bases agree with TRBD2. Germline lookup yields CDR1 MDHEN and CDR2 SYDVKM. Trimming cost V 5 bases and J 8 bases; bases outside gene matches: 8. The CDR3 totals 14 residues. The CDR3 is CASSLAGLVDEQFF. CDR3 in DNA: TGTGCCAGCAGTCTGGCGGGACTAGTTGATGAGCAGTTCTTC.

The chain has TRBV4-1 and TRBJ1-2, with 9 bases matching TRBD1. V was clipped by 1 base and J by 2 bases; unmatched bases: 2. The CDR3 runs 15 residues. CDR1 and CDR2 from the germline V gene are MGHRA and YSYEKL. The CDR3 loop is CASSQGQGDNYGYTF. CDR3 DNA sequence: TGCGCCAGCAGCCAAGGACAGGGGGACAACTATGGCTACACCTTC.

J is TRBJ1-4 and V is TRBV6-6, with 8 bases fitting TRBD1. The CDR3 sequence is 16 residues long. The V gene end was trimmed by 5 bases and the J gene end by 5 bases; junction bases not matched to a gene: 10. Germline lookup yields CDR1 MNHNY and CDR2 SVGAGI (reference sequence). The CDR3 region has the DNA TGTGCCAGCAGTCGCGTAGGGACAGGTGCAAATGAAAAACTGTTTTTT. Translated, it gives CASSRVGTGANEKLFF.

The V gene is TRBV21-1, the J gene TRBJ1-1; the table's D call, TRBD1, has no DNA check behind it. TRBV21-1 is classified as a pseudogene. The CDR3 sequence is 13 residues long. The CDR3 DNA sequence: TGTGCCGCCGACGAGTGGGCGAACACTGAAGCTTTCTTT. Translated, it gives CAADEWANTEAFF.

The chain links TRBV30 to TRBJ1-1; TRBD1 might be the D (6 bases). The CDR3 has 13 amino acids. Germline lookup yields CDR1 GTSNPN and CDR2 SVGIG (reference sequence). As DNA, the CDR3 is TGTGCTCAACAGACAGGCTGGAACACTGAAGCTTTCTTT. Its translation: CAQQTGWNTEAFF.

This chain connects TRBV18 to TRBJ1-1, with D possibly TRBD1 on 6 matching bases. CDR3 length: 16 amino acids. Per germline, CDR1 KGHSH and CDR2 LQKENI. Trimming removed 3 bases at V and 0 bases at J, with 14 bases between. The CDR3 DNA sequence: TGTGCCAGCTCACCGCGGGGGCTCCAGGTGAACACTGAAGCTTTCTTT. Its protein is CASSPRGLQVNTEAFF. Drawing the rest from reference TRBV18 and TRBJ1-1, the complete variable domain is NAGVMQNPRHLVRRRGQEARLRCSPMKGHSHVYWYRQLPEEGLKFMVYLQKENIIDESGMPKERFSAEFPKEGPSILRIQQVVRGDSAAYFCASSPRGLQVNTEAFFGQGTRLTVV.

The chain carries TRBV7-3 and TRBJ2-1, with 7 positions matching TRBD2. The CDR3 length is 13 residues. Germline V gene lookup returns CDR1 SGHTA and CDR2 FQGTGA. The ends lost 4 bases at V and 10 bases at J; junction bases unmatched: 7. In DNA, the CDR3 is TGTGCCAGCAGCTCACTTACTAGCGCCGAGCAGTTCTTC. Its translation: CASSSLTSAEQFF.

The chain uses TRBV5-1 and TRBJ1-5; 10 bases fit TRBD1. CDR3 length: 17 residues. Germline V gives CDR1 SGHRS, CDR2 YFSETQ. J was trimmed by 3 bases and V by 0 bases; bases with no gene match: 6. Written as DNA, the CDR3 is TGCGCCAGCAGCTTGGGACAGGGGGCAGCAGACAATCAGCCCCAGCATTTT. This codes for CASSLGQGAADNQPQHF.

The rearrangement links TRBV4-2 to TRBJ2-7; D is possibly TRBD2 (7 bases). The CDR3 length is 17 residues. Germline CDR1 LGHNA, CDR2 YNFKEQ. V lost 0 bases and J 2 bases, leaving 17 bases between the germline ends. The CDR3: CASSQDKGGPSTYEQYF. The CDR3, as DNA: TGTGCCAGCAGCCAAGATAAGGGGGGGCCTTCCACCTACGAGCAGTACTTC.

The chain couples TRBV10-3 to TRBJ2-1; TRBD2 aligns across 9 bases. V lost 7 bases to trimming and J lost 7 bases; unmatched junction nucleotides: 14. The CDR3 is made up of 16 amino acids. Germline assignment: CDR1 ENHRY and CDR2 SYGVKD. The CDR3 bases are TGTGCCATCACCGCCGGGATTAGCGGGAGTGGAAATGAGCAGTTCTTC. The encoded protein is CAITAGISGSGNEQFF.

This clone was detected once. CDR3 nucleotide sequence: TGTGCCAGCAGCGTAGGAGGTTATAGCAATCAGCCCCAGCATTTT. It is translated as CASSVGGYSNQPQHF. The V and J genes are TRBV9 and TRBJ1-5; unclear D gene. CDR1 and CDR2 (germline): SGDLS, YYNGEE. There are 15 residues in the CDR3. V was shortened by 0 bases and J by 0 bases, with 7 bases between the two germline ends.

About this clone: Lacking the conserved final phenylalanine or tryptophan, this CDR3 likely reflects a read error. The rearrangement joins TRBV15 to TRBJ1-2; no definite D call. Germline V gene sequence: CDR1 LNHNV, CDR2 YYDKDF (reference sequence). This CDR3 has 14 residues. The V and J ends lost 3 bases and 4 bases respectively, with 12 bases between them. The chain's CDR3 is CATSSPGGGYGYTL. CDR3 bases: TGTGCCACCAGCAGCCCCGGAGGTGGCTATGGCTACACCCTC.

The rearrangement uses TRBV4-3 and TRBJ2-1; D not certain. Trimming removed 0 bases at V and 5 bases at J, with 14 bases between. CDR1 and CDR2 from the germline V gene are LGHNA and YSLEER. The CDR3 is 16 residues long. The CDR3 reads CASSQDDTLPNNEQFF. The CDR3 nucleotides read TGCGCCAGCAGCCAAGATGACACCCTTCCAAACAATGAGCAGTTCTTC.

The chain has TRBV28 and TRBJ2-7; 8 positions match TRBD2. CDR1 and CDR2 (germline): MDHEN, SYDVKM. The junction had 13 bases not matched to a gene; V was cut back by 8 bases and J by 4 bases. There are 15 residues in the CDR3. This chain's CDR3 is CASASMAGGPYEQYF. In nucleotides, the CDR3 is TGTGCCAGCGCTAGCATGGCGGGAGGACCGTACGAGCAGTACTTC.

The chain uses TRBV30 and TRBJ2-7; 10 bases are a match to TRBD1. This CDR3 is 15 amino acids long. Germline V gives CDR1 GTSNPN, CDR2 SVGIG (reference sequence). After removal of 4 bases from V and 1 base from J, the junction contained 7 bases not matched to a gene. CDR3 residues: CAWNRDRGPSYEQYF. The CDR3 DNA reads TGTGCCTGGAACCGAGACAGGGGGCCTTCCTACGAGCAGTACTTC.

The CDR3, as DNA: TGTGCCAGTAGTCTGGGACTATTCTCCGAGCAGTACTTC. It encodes CASSLGLFSEQYF. The V and J genes are TRBV19 and TRBJ2-7, with 7 nucleotides matching TRBD2. Trimming cost V 5 bases and J 6 bases; bases outside gene matches: 7. The CDR3 consists of 13 residues. Germline V CDR1 and CDR2: LNHDA, SQIVND (reference sequence).